Shown below are 27 T cell receptor beta chains from a single sample sequenced in a study of blood T cells in healthy people across ages. PCR was performed a second time for about 6 to 11 cycles using a sample-barcoded 5' primer and a J-beta primer mix. TCRdb re-analysed the 5' RACE reads in MiXCR, keeping a single row per CDR3 protein. The sample records approximately 770,000 distinct CDR3 sequences, more than 45% being singletons. Input material: blood. The source is a man aged 25-45 years in good health.

This chain's CDR3 is CASTPTGEKGYTF. The CDR3 DNA follows: TGTGCCAGCACCCCGACAGGGGAGAAAGGCTACACCTTC. The chain combines TRBV7-2 with TRBJ1-2; 8 bases agree with TRBD1. Unmatched junction bases numbered 9, after V lost 7 bases and J lost 8 bases. The germline V gene encodes CDR1 SGHTA and CDR2 FQGNSA. There are 13 residues in the CDR3.

This chain connects TRBV4-2 to TRBJ1-2; D might be TRBD1 (6 bases). V was shortened by 1 base and J by 8 bases, with 20 bases between the two germline ends. The CDR3 spans 16 residues. Germline CDR1 reads LGHNA; CDR2 reads YNFKEQ. As DNA, the CDR3 is TGTGCCAGCAGCCAAGTATTAGGGGGATCCTCCAAGGGCTACACCTTC. Translating gives CASSQVLGGSSKGYTF.

This sequence joins TRBV6-5 and TRBJ2-3, with D tentatively TRBD2 (5 bases). CDR1 and CDR2 (germline): MNHEY, SVGAGI. The CDR3 has 15 residues. The V and J ends lost 6 bases and 2 bases respectively, with 15 bases between them. In nucleotides, the CDR3 is TGTGCCAGCAGCCGGGCCGGGATCACCACAGATACGCAGTATTTT. Translating gives CASSRAGITTDTQYF.

The chain employs TRBV7-9 and TRBJ2-1, with 9 bases matching TRBD2. The CDR3 is 17 amino acids. Germline V gene data show CDR1 as SEHNR and CDR2 as FQNEAQ (reference sequence). V lost 4 bases to trimming and J lost 9 bases; unmatched junction nucleotides: 16. For the CDR3, the DNA is TGTGCCAGCAGCTCCGGAGGGACTAGCTCCTTTCGCATTGAGCAGTTCTTC. Translation: CASSSGGTSSFRIEQFF.

CDR3 sequence: CASSRTGEGSYEQYF. The CDR3 DNA reads TGTGCCAGCAGCAGAACAGGGGAAGGGTCCTACGAGCAGTACTTC. This chain joins TRBV5-8 and TRBJ2-7, with 7 bases aligning to TRBD1. With V trimmed by 4 bases and J by 1 base, 8 bases remained unmatched. Germline V gene lookup returns CDR1 SGHTS and CDR2 YDEGEE. CDR3 length: 15 residues.

The CDR3: CASSLAQGDGIEQYF. For the CDR3, the DNA is TGTGCCAGCAGCTTAGCCCAGGGGGACGGTATCGAGCAGTACTTC. This chain links TRBV7-6 with TRBJ2-7, with 7 bases that match TRBD1. Germline assignment: CDR1 SGHVS and CDR2 FNYEAQ. CDR3 length: 15 amino acids. V shed 0 bases, J shed 6 bases, and the junction held 8 bases outside the gene matches.

This chain links TRBV10-2 with TRBJ1-1; no reliable D call. The CDR3 sequence is 13 residues long. Trimming stripped 3 bases from V and 7 bases from J, with 12 bases between. Germline CDR1 reads WSHSY; CDR2 reads SAAADI. The DNA of the CDR3 is TGCGCCAGCAGTGAAATTTATTCGGGTGAAGCTTTCTTT. It codes for CASSEIYSGEAFF.

This clonotype was counted once. V is TRBV20-1 and J is TRBJ1-6; the D is unclear. CDR3 size: 17 residues. Trimming took off 0 bases at V and 0 bases at J, with 12 bases between the two ends. From germline, CDR1 is DFQATT and CDR2 SNEGSKA (reference sequence). The CDR3 coding sequence is TGCAGTGCTAGAGATCTTGCAGGTGCCTCCTATAATTCACCCCTCCACTTT. Translated, it gives CSARDLAGASYNSPLHF.

The rearrangement uses TRBV13 and TRBJ1-1; D gene ambiguous. CDR1 is PRHDT, CDR2 FYEKMQ, per germline (reference sequence). CDR3 length equals 15 residues. V was trimmed by 5 bases and J by 3 bases, leaving 16 bases between them. Here the CDR3 reads CASSKRQKGDTEAFF. CDR3 bases: TGTGCCAGCAGCAAAAGACAAAAGGGAGACACTGAAGCTTTCTTT.

The chain has TRBV4-2 and TRBJ2-7; 10 bases agree with TRBD2. With V trimmed by 4 bases and J by 3 bases, 6 bases remained unmatched. The CDR3 consists of 15 residues. The V gene's germline CDR1 is LGHNA and CDR2 YNFKEQ. The CDR3 DNA is TGTGCCAGCAGCCCGAGAGGACTAGCGGACTACGAGCAGTACTTC. Protein sequence: CASSPRGLADYEQYF.

The chain joins TRBV6-2 or TRBV6-3 to TRBJ2-7; 7 nucleotides match TRBD2. Germline V gene data show CDR1 as MNHEY and CDR2 as SVGEGT. The CDR3 is 18 residues long. Germline trimming cut 0 bases from V and 2 bases from J; bases unmatched to any gene: 13. The DNA of the CDR3 is TGTGCCAGCAGTTACTCCCCAGGGACTACCCGAATCACCTACGAGCAGTACTTC. The encoded protein is CASSYSPGTTRITYEQYF.

Only a few counts were recorded for this clonotype. The V and J genes are TRBV21-1 and TRBJ2-5; TRBD2, the D gene given by the table, was not confirmed from the DNA. TRBV21-1 is a documented pseudogene. CDR3 size: 20 residues. CDR3 coding DNA: TGTGCCAGCAGCATCCGCGGGGTGATTGAAACAGGACTAGGGAAGGAGACCCAGTACTTC. It yields the protein CASSIRGVIETGLGKETQYF.

The rearrangement links TRBV6-5 to TRBJ2-5, with 10 bases matching TRBD1. Germline V CDR1 and CDR2: MNHEY, SVGAGI. The CDR3 runs 13 residues. Trimming cost V 6 bases and J 11 bases; bases outside gene matches: 9. The CDR3 reads CASSQTGGNEQYF. CDR3 nucleotides: TGTGCCAGCAGCCAGACAGGGGGCAATGAGCAGTACTTC.

The V call is TRBV28, the J call TRBJ2-1; the D gene could be TRBD1 or TRBD2 (5 bases each). CDR3 length equals 17 residues. CDR1 is MDHEN and CDR2 is SYDVKM in the germline V gene. The ends were cut back, 8 bases at V and 0 bases at J, with 20 bases in the middle. Here the CDR3 reads CASGLGLGRSSYNEQFF. Written as DNA, the CDR3 is TGTGCCAGCGGACTGGGTTTGGGACGGTCCTCCTACAATGAGCAGTTCTTC.

The chain carries TRBV29-1 and TRBJ2-1, with TRBD1 identical over 9 bases. Trimming at V came to 3 bases and at J to 4 bases, leaving 4 bases not matched to a gene. Germline V gene lookup returns CDR1 SQVTM and CDR2 ANQGSEA. The CDR3 has 14 amino acids. For the CDR3, the DNA is TGCAGCGTTGACGGGACAGGGATATACAATGAGCAGTTCTTC. Translated: CSVDGTGIYNEQFF.

This clonotype was counted only a few times. The chain joins TRBV29-1 to TRBJ2-5; D is ambiguous. This CDR3 has 13 residues. The V end was cut by 4 bases, the J end by 5 bases, with 14 bases between. Germline loops: CDR1 SQVTM, CDR2 ANQGSEA. CDR3 in DNA: TGCAGCGTTGTTCAGGTTTATGGGGAGACCCAGTACTTC. It codes for CSVVQVYGETQYF. Full variable domain (outside the CDR3, taken from reference TRBV29-1 and TRBJ2-5): SAVISQKPSRDICQRGTSLTIQCQVDSQVTMMFWYRQQPGQSLTLIATANQGSEATYESGFVIDKFPISRPNLTFSTLTVSNMSPEDSSIYLCSVVQVYGETQYFGPGTRLLVL.

The chain carries TRBV6-6 and TRBJ2-7; 7 nucleotides match TRBD2. V dropped 5 bases and J dropped 12; count of bases not matched to a gene: 4. Germline CDR1 reads MNHNY; CDR2 reads SVGAGI (reference sequence). The CDR3 spans 10 residues. The CDR3 bases are TGTGCCAGCAGTACGCCTAGCGGGTACTTC. It translates to CASSTPSGYF.

The J gene is TRBJ1-5, the V gene TRBV20-1; D remains unclear. In germline, CDR1 is DFQATT, CDR2 SNEGSKA (reference sequence). The CDR3 length is 10 residues. Trimming shortened V by 5 bases and J by 6 bases, and 5 bases separated the two germline ends. CDR3 DNA: TGCAGTGCTGGGTTTCAGCCCCAGCATTTT. It encodes CSAGFQPQHF.

This chain uses TRBV2 with TRBJ1-2; 11 bases map to TRBD1. Looked up from germline, CDR1 is SNHLY and CDR2 is FYNNEI. This CDR3 has 14 amino acids. With 10 bases clipped from V and 7 bases from J, the junction kept 11 bases outside the gene matches. DNA of the CDR3: TGTGCCACGTGGGACAGGGGGAATATGGTTGGCTACACCTTC. Its protein product is CATWDRGNMVGYTF.

The V call is TRBV10-3, the J call TRBJ1-6; 8 nucleotides agree with TRBD1. Trimming at V came to 3 bases and at J to 7 bases, leaving 2 bases not matched to a gene. Germline V gene sequence: CDR1 ENHRY, CDR2 SYGVKD. The CDR3 covers 14 residues. DNA for the CDR3: TGTGCCATCAGTGAAGGGACAGGCAATTCACCCCTCCACTTT. This sequence encodes CAISEGTGNSPLHF.

The rearrangement joins TRBV25-1 to TRBJ2-7; 8 bases line up with TRBD1. Germline values: CDR1 MGHDK, CDR2 SYGVNS. J gave up 6 bases and V 0 bases, and 1 base lay outside the gene matches. The CDR3 loop spans 13 amino acids. This CDR3 reads CASSEYTGGEQYF. In DNA form, the CDR3 reads TGTGCCAGCAGTGAATATACAGGGGGCGAGCAGTACTTC.

The V and J genes are TRBV3-1 and TRBJ1-2; weak D call: TRBD1 (5 bases). Germline CDR1 and CDR2: LGHDT and YNNKEL (reference sequence). CDR3 length: 15 residues. V lost 1 base to trimming and J lost 8 bases, with 17 bases between them. The CDR3 DNA sequence: TGTGCCAGCAGCCAAGCAGTAGGGGCAGGGCGCGGCTACACCTTC. Its translation: CASSQAVGAGRGYTF.

To note about this clonotype: A much larger clone sits a single nucleotide away, making a read error possible. CDR3 in DNA: TGCAGTGCCCTTGGGGACTTGTCCTACAATGAGCAGTACTTC. It codes for CSALGDLSYNEQYF. The chain combines TRBV20-1 with TRBJ2-5, with D possibly TRBD2 on 6 matching bases. CDR3 length: 14 residues. Trimming took 6 bases from V and 11 from J, leaving 25 bases between them. Germline lookup yields CDR1 DFQATT and CDR2 SNEGSKA (reference sequence).

This clonotype has just a few counts. The chain is built from TRBV4-2 and TRBJ2-7, with D maybe TRBD2 (6 bases). With 1 base removed from V and 6 bases from J, the gap between germline ends came to 25 bases. Germline assignment: CDR1 LGHNA and CDR2 YNFKEQ. This CDR3 comprises 18 residues. DNA of the CDR3: TGTGCCAGCAGCCAAGTTTGGAGTGGGGGAGGCGAGTCGGTCGAGCAGTACTTC. Protein: CASSQVWSGGGESVEQYF.

The chain recombines TRBV6-5 with TRBJ2-5, with D perhaps matching TRBD1 or TRBD2 (5 bases each). This CDR3 has 14 amino acids. Germline-derived CDR1 and CDR2 are MNHEY and SVGAGI. Between the trimmed V and J ends, which lost 3 bases and 4 bases, there was a span of 12 bases. The CDR3 DNA reads as TGTGCCAGCAGTTATACCGGGACCCCAGAGACCCAGTACTTC. Residues: CASSYTGTPETQYF.

The chain combines TRBV6-1 with TRBJ2-7; TRBD2 matches at 9 bases. The J segment lost 2 bases and the V segment lost 0 bases, leaving 2 bases of the junction unmatched. Germline V gives CDR1 MNHNS, CDR2 SASEGT. CDR3 size: 15 residues. The DNA for the CDR3 is TGTGCCAGCAGTGAAGCTAGCGGGGGCCCCTACGAGCAGTACTTC. It encodes CASSEASGGPYEQYF.

The chain uses TRBV29-1 and TRBJ2-1; 7 nucleotides line up with TRBD2. The CDR3 runs to 16 residues. Trimming took 6 bases from V and 1 from J; bases not matched to a gene: 12. Germline CDR1 is SQVTM and CDR2 is ANQGSEA. The CDR3 DNA reads as TGCAGCGTGCCCCCTCCCGTGCGGGAGTCCTACAATGAGCAGTTCTTC. Translating it yields CSVPPPVRESYNEQFF.